This passage covers 6 T cell receptor beta chains from one sample sequenced in a study of regulatory T cells in long-lasting Graves disease. As to time point: persistent/refractory GD, antithyroid drugs over 5 years with positive TRAb. There was RNA extracted from PBMCs, and the TCR library was made from it. TCR beta libraries were built with iRepertoire HTBI primers and Arm-PCR of CDR3 regions. TCRdb itself ran the multiplex PCR reads through MiXCR, one entry per CDR3 protein. The table lists almost 350,000 distinct CDR3 sequences, around a fifth of them singletons. Source: peripheral blood mononuclear cells (PBMCs), taken when the disease was refractory, from a patient treated with antithyroid drugs. The receptors here all came from a female donor with Graves disease.

This clonotype was detected ten times or more. The rearrangement joins TRBV30 to TRBJ1-1; 8 nucleotides align to TRBD1. V lost 4 bases, J lost 5 bases, and 3 bases stayed unmatched. The CDR3 is 12 residues long. The germline V gene has CDR1 GTSNPN and CDR2 SVGIG (reference sequence). The CDR3 region has the DNA TGTGCCTGGAACAGGGGGAGGACTGAAGCTTTCTTT. Its protein is CAWNRGRTEAFF. Combining the CDR3 with reference TRBV30 and TRBJ1-1 gives the whole variable domain SQTIHQWPATLVQPVGSPLSLECTVEGTSNPNLYWYRQAAGRGLQLLFYSVGIGQISSEVPQNLSASRPQDRQFILSSKKLLLSDSGFYLCAWNRGRTEAFFGQGTRLTVV.

The sample holds a few counts of this clonotype. This chain uses TRBV28 with TRBJ2-2, with 9 bases fitting TRBD1. Per the germline V gene, CDR1 is MDHEN and CDR2 is SYDVKM. The CDR3 covers 19 residues. With 5 bases clipped from V and 3 bases from J, the junction kept 16 bases outside the gene matches. CDR3 loop: CASSALPRTGGTHTGELFF. CDR3 bases: TGTGCCAGCAGTGCCCTGCCCCGAACAGGGGGCACCCACACCGGGGAGCTGTTTTTT.

This clonotype appeared many times. V is TRBV5-1 and J is TRBJ1-2, with 7 bases fitting TRBD1. Germline loops: CDR1 SGHRS, CDR2 YFSETQ. V shed 4 bases, J shed 5 bases, and the junction held 5 bases outside the gene matches. The CDR3 covers 13 residues. CDR3 DNA: TGCGCCAGCAGCCCCTCGACAGGGTATGGCTACACCTTC. Its protein is CASSPSTGYGYTF.

A note on this clonotype: This may come from a read error, since a much larger clone is one base off. The rearrangement links TRBV15 to TRBJ2-7; TRBD2 aligns across 13 bases. Germline lookup yields CDR1 LNHNV and CDR2 YYDKDF (reference sequence). This CDR3 comprises 14 residues. CDR3: CTTSPRLAGGEQYF. Written as DNA, the CDR3 is TGTACCACCAGCCCACGACTAGCGGGAGGCGAGCAGTACTTC.

This clonotype showed up just a few times. The chain uses TRBV7-9 and TRBJ1-1, with D hard to call. Germline values: CDR1 SEHNR, CDR2 FQNEAQ (reference sequence). CDR3 length: 13 amino acids. V lost 0 bases to trimming and J lost 7 bases, with 9 bases between them. The CDR3 nucleotides read TGTGCCAGCAGCTTAGCGGAACAGAGTGAAGCTTTCTTT. It encodes CASSLAEQSEAFF.

The rearrangement links TRBV20-1 to TRBJ2-7; D is undetermined. CDR3 size: 11 residues. Germline CDR1 reads DFQATT; CDR2 reads SNEGSKA (reference sequence). The V and J ends lost 6 bases and 5 bases respectively, with 11 bases between them. The CDR3 protein is CSALVGHEQYF. Here the CDR3 DNA reads TGCAGTGCGCTAGTGGGCCACGAGCAGTACTTC.